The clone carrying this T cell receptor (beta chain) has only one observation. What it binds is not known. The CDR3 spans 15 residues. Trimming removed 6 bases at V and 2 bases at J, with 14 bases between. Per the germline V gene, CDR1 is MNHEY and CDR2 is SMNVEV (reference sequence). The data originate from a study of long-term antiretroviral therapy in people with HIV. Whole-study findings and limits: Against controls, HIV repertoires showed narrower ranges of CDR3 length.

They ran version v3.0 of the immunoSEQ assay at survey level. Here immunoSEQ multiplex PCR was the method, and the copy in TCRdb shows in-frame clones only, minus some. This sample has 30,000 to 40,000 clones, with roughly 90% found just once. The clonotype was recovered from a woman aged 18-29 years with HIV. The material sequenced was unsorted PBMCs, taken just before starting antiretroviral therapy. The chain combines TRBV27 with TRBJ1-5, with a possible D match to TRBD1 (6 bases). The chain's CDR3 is CASRPMTGRNQPQHF. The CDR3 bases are TGTGCCAGCAGGCCGATGACAGGCCGCAATCAGCCCCAGCATTTT.